This is a list of T cell receptor beta chains from one sample in a study of cytomegalovirus exposure and HLA in healthy donors. Only in-frame clones appear in the TCRdb table, and some are missing; sequencing was by immunoSEQ multiplex PCR. The sample yields approximately 100,000 clones, less than 10% seen once. Sequencing input: PBMCs. Every receptor here comes from a man in his forties or fifties in good health and CMV-seropositive. Both conserved end residues are part of each CDR3. A D gene is named only where the DNA matches it firmly. Clone size is stated in some rows and not others, as once, few, many or a class when expanded.

clone_size j_call d_call v_call cdr3_length cdr3_nt cdr3_aa
few TRBJ1-2 NA TRBV28 12 TGTGCCAGCTCCGACCGGGGGTATGGCTACACCTTC CASSDRGYGYTF
NA TRBJ2-5 TRBD2 TRBV18 16 TGTGCCAGCTCACCACCGGGGACTAGCGTCCAAGAGACCCAGTACTTC CASSPPGTSVQETQYF
few TRBJ2-6 NA TRBV25-1 16 TGTGCCAGCAGTGATCAGATAAGCGCAGTGGCCAACGTCCTGACTTTC CASSDQISAVANVLTF
few TRBJ2-2 TRBD2 TRBV28 17 TGTGCCAGCAGTTTTGCCCAAGCGGGAGTTTACACCGGGGAGCTGTTTTTT CASSFAQAGVYTGELFF
few TRBJ2-4 TRBD1 TRBV12-5 15 TGTGCTAGTGGGGCGGACAGGGGCCTTGGAAACATTCAGTACTTC CASGADRGLGNIQYF
few TRBJ2-7 TRBD2 TRBV5-6 17 TGTGCCAGCAGCGTCCGACTAGCGGGAGGGCCTATCTACGAGCAGTACTTC CASSVRLAGGPIYEQYF
NA TRBJ1-2 NA TRBV7-2 16 TGTGCCAGCAGCCAACTCCGGCGGCCTCCTAACTATGGCTACACCTTC CASSQLRRPPNYGYTF
NA TRBJ1-1 TRBD1 TRBV5-4 16 TGTGCCAGCAGTCAAGAACAGGGGGCGCGAGGAACTGAAGCTTTCTTT CASSQEQGARGTEAFF
NA TRBJ1-1 TRBD1 TRBV19 13 TGTGCCACGTGGGGACAGCCGAACACTGAAGCTTTCTTT CATWGQPNTEAFF
NA TRBJ2-5 NA TRBV5-1 14 TGCGCCAGCGGGTGGGCTGGGTCCCGGGAGACCCAGTACTTC CASGWAGSRETQYF
NA TRBJ2-1 NA TRBV27 15 TGTGCCAGCAGTCGCGCACGGGGTTCCTACAATGAGCAGTTCTTC CASSRARGSYNEQFF
NA TRBJ2-7 TRBD1 TRBV5-5 13 TGTGCCAGCAGACGGACAGGGGGCTACGAGCAGTACTTC CASRRTGGYEQYF
many TRBJ2-3 NA TRBV10-3 13 TGTGCCATCAGTGAACCTAGCAGCGATACGCAGTATTTT CAISEPSSDTQYF
few TRBJ1-4 TRBD1 TRBV5-1 14 TGCGCCAGCAGCTTGAGGACAGGAGGGGAAAAACTGTTTTTT CASSLRTGGEKLFF
NA TRBJ2-1 TRBD2 TRBV6-5 15 TGTGCCAGCAGCCGAAGCACGGGAGGCTACAATGAGCAGTTCTTC CASSRSTGGYNEQFF
few TRBJ1-2 NA TRBV29-1 12 TGCAGCGCCGGGAATTCTAACTATGGCTACACCTTC CSAGNSNYGYTF
NA TRBJ2-7 TRBD2 TRBV6-9 14 TGTGCCAGCAGAGAGCGGGAGTCTCTTGGCGAGCAGTACTTC CASRERESLGEQYF
few TRBJ2-2 TRBD2 TRBV27 15 TGTGCCAGCAGTTTGGGGCTAGCGGGAGTCGGGGAGCTGTTTTTT CASSLGLAGVGELFF
NA TRBJ2-7 NA TRBV6-5 13 TGTGCCAGCAGTTATTTAGGAGGCTACGAGCAGTACTTC CASSYLGGYEQYF
few TRBJ2-4 TRBD2 TRBV27 17 TGTGCCAGCAGTTCCCAACCGACTAGCGGGCCTAACAACATTCAGTACTTC CASSSQPTSGPNNIQYF
few TRBJ2-1 TRBD2 TRBV6-5 14 TGTGCCAGCACCCAGACTAGCCCCATCAATGAGCAGTTCTTC CASTQTSPINEQFF
few TRBJ2-1 TRBD2 TRBV6-5 15 TGTGCCAGCAGCGCCGGGACTAGCGGTTACAATGAGCAGTTCTTC CASSAGTSGYNEQFF
NA TRBJ1-1 TRBD1 TRBV11-2 14 TGTGCCAGCAGCTTAGACGGGACAGGGGGTGAAGCTTTCTTT CASSLDGTGGEAFF
few TRBJ1-5 NA TRBV2 12 TGTGCCAGCAGTGAGGGAGTAAAGCCCCAGCATTTT CASSEGVKPQHF
NA TRBJ1-6 NA TRBV30 14 TGTGCCTGGACAGTGATCTCCTATAATTCACCCCTCCACTTT CAWTVISYNSPLHF
few TRBJ2-3 NA TRBV19 14 TGTGCCAGTAGTTTACTAGGGAGCACAGATACGCAGTATTTT CASSLLGSTDTQYF
many TRBJ2-2 NA TRBV29-1 15 TGCAGCGTTGCCCGATCGACAGGACAAAACGGGGAGCTGTTTTTT CSVARSTGQNGELFF
NA TRBJ2-2 TRBD1 TRBV5-4 15 TGTGCCAGCAGCTTGCGAACAGGGGACACCGGGGAGCTGTTTTTT CASSLRTGDTGELFF